A selection of T cell receptor beta chains follows, all from one sample in a study of blood T cell repertoires in COVID-19. Assay used: immunoSEQ multiplex PCR; TCRdb lists only in-frame clones, some missing. The top ten clones hold 6.5% to 9.5% of a sample with hundreds of thousands of clones, 70% to 90% of them seen once. Sequencing was performed on PBMCs or T cells enriched from blood (not recorded which). The receptors were gathered from a woman aged 60-70 years who had recovered from COVID-19. Each CDR3 is given with its conserved first and last residue. D genes are given only for firm matches. A clone size is listed for some rows: how often the clone was seen (once, few, many), or a class if it is expanded.

clone_size d_call j_call v_call cdr3_nt cdr3_aa
once - TRBJ1-5 TRBV7-2 TGTGCCAGCAGCTTATGGCCTAGCAATCAGCCCCAGCATTTT CASSLWPSNQPQHF
- TRBD1 TRBJ1-1 TRBV2 TGTGCCACCGGCCGACAGGGAATTGAAGCTTTCTTT CATGRQGIEAFF
- - TRBJ2-2 TRBV5-1 TGCGCCAGCAAGGGGGCAGGGACTAACACCGGGGAGCTGTTTTTT CASKGAGTNTGELFF
- - TRBJ1-6 TRBV7-2 TGTGCCAGCAGCTTCGCACTGAAGAATTCACCCCTCCACTTT CASSFALKNSPLHF
- TRBD1 TRBJ1-1 TRBV2 TGTGCCAGCAGGGGGACAGGGGGAGCTTTCTTT CASRGTGGAFF
- TRBD2 TRBJ2-1 TRBV6-5 TGTGCCAGCAGTTACCAGCCTAGCGGGGCAAGCAATGAGCAGTTCTTC CASSYQPSGASNEQFF
- TRBD1 TRBJ1-1 TRBV27 TGTGCCAGCAGTCCCCGGGACAGGCCCGGGACTGAAGCTTTCTTT CASSPRDRPGTEAFF
- - TRBJ1-5 TRBV19 TGTGCCAGTAGTCATCGGGGTGAGGGTGGGGAAGGCAATCAGCCCCAGCATTTT CASSHRGEGGEGNQPQHF
- TRBD1 TRBJ2-2 TRBV5-1 TGCGCCAGCAGCTCCGGGACAGGGTACACCGGGGAGCTGTTTTTT CASSSGTGYTGELFF
- - TRBJ1-2 TRBV5-1 TGCGCCAGCAGCTTGGCCCCTGGAGCAGGGCCGTATGGCTACACCTTC CASSLAPGAGPYGYTF
- - TRBJ1-2 TRBV9 TGTGCCAGCAGCACGGACACTACTAACTATGGCTACACCTTC CASSTDTTNYGYTF
- TRBD1 TRBJ2-7 TRBV6-5 TGTGCCAGCACTCGACCGGGACAGTCCTACGAGCAGTACTTC CASTRPGQSYEQYF
- - TRBJ2-1 TRBV3-1/TRBV3-2 TGTGCCAGCAGCCAAACCGGGTCTAGGGGGAAAGCGGAGCAGTTCTTC CASSQTGSRGKAEQFF
- - TRBJ2-3 TRBV11-2 TGTGCCAGCAGCCCCGTAGTACTTTCTAGCACAGATACGCAGTATTTT CASSPVVLSSTDTQYF
- TRBD1 TRBJ1-3 TRBV20-1 TGCAGTGCTAGTAGGGCAGGGGGCGGCGGAAACACCATATATTTT CSASRAGGGGNTIYF
- - TRBJ1-4 TRBV29-1 TGCAGCGTTGAGGGGCAGGGCGGTGAAAAACTGTTTTTT CSVEGQGGEKLFF
- - TRBJ2-2 TRBV27 TGTGCCAGCAGCCCGGGACTCCCGAACACCGGGGAGCTGTTTTTT CASSPGLPNTGELFF
- TRBD1 TRBJ1-2 TRBV10-3 TGTGCCATCAGTGCAGTACAGGGGAACTATGGCTACACCTTC CAISAVQGNYGYTF
- - TRBJ1-2 TRBV6-6 TGTGCCAGCAGTCCGGGGACTAACTATGGCTACACCTTC CASSPGTNYGYTF
- - TRBJ1-2 TRBV7-8 TGTGCCAGCAGCTTAGGGCCCCCCCGAGGGGGATATGGCTACACCTTC CASSLGPPRGGYGYTF
- TRBD1 TRBJ1-1 TRBV19 TGTGCCAGTAGTTTTGTTGGTGGACAGGGGGCTCCTACCGAAGCTTTCTTT CASSFVGGQGAPTEAFF
- - TRBJ1-2 TRBV6-4 TGTGCCAGCAGTGACGGCGGCAGTCCGCGGCGCTACACCTTC CASSDGGSPRRYTF
- - TRBJ1-5 TRBV28 TGTGCCAGCAGTTTATGGGGAGACAATCAGCCCCAGCATTTT CASSLWGDNQPQHF
- - TRBJ1-2 TRBV10-3 TGTGCCATCAGTGAGTACCAGGGGAGCTATGGCTACACCTTC CAISEYQGSYGYTF
- - TRBJ1-6 TRBV14 TGTGCCAGCAGCCAAGATCTCGGGGTACAGGGCAATTCACCCCTCCACTTT CASSQDLGVQGNSPLHF
- - TRBJ1-2 TRBV18 TGTGCCAGCTCACCAGAGCGTTCGGGGGGCTACACCTTC CASSPERSGGYTF
- - TRBJ1-2 TRBV6-5 TGTGCCAGCAGCGGCTATGGCTACACCTTC CASSGYGYTF
- TRBD2 TRBJ2-7 TRBV4-2 TGTGCCAGCAGCCAAGACCTAGCGGTAACCTACGAGCAGTACTTC CASSQDLAVTYEQYF
- - TRBJ1-1 TRBV2 TGTGCCAGCATCCCCCCAATGGGAGAGGGCACTGAAGCTTTCTTT CASIPPMGEGTEAFF
- - TRBJ2-6 TRBV5-1 TGCGCCAGCAGCTTGGTAGGGACACCAGGCTTTGGGGCCAACGTCCTGACTTTC CASSLVGTPGFGANVLTF
- - TRBJ2-6 TRBV6-5 TGTGCCAGCAGTTACTCACAGAGCTCTGGGGCCAACGTCCTGACTTTC CASSYSQSSGANVLTF
- TRBD1 TRBJ1-6 TRBV9 TGTGCCAGCAGCCACGGGACAGGGGATTCACCCCTCCACTTT CASSHGTGDSPLHF
- TRBD2 TRBJ2-3 TRBV5-1 TGCGCCAGCAGCACTCCACTAGCGGGGACCACAGATACGCAGTATTTT CASSTPLAGTTDTQYF